This T cell receptor (beta chain) appears in the sequencing data of a study of Graves' ophthalmopathy and Graves' hyperthyroidism. Amplification of TCR beta CDR3 regions used RNA transcripts. After a first-round RT-PCR with HTBI primers, a second-round multiplex PCR was run. A single record per CDR3 protein comes from TCRdb applying MiXCR to the multiplex PCR reads. The table has about 740,000 distinct CDR3 sequences, approximately 40% seen once. From germline, CDR1 is SGHTA and CDR2 FQGNSA. Unmatched junction bases numbered 8, after V lost 5 bases and J lost 3 bases. The CDR3 consists of 15 residues.

The TCR originated in an adult man with Graves' ophthalmopathy. V and J are TRBV7-2 and TRBJ1-1, with 8 bases aligning to TRBD1. Sequences were obtained from peripheral blood. As DNA, the CDR3 is TGTGCCAGCAGCCCCACCTGGACAGGGCACACTGAAGCTTTCTTT. It translates to CASSPTWTGHTEAFF.